These 16 T cell receptor beta chains originate from one sample sequenced in a study of early T cells in non-severe SARS-CoV-2 infection. Each CDR3 protein gets one entry after TCRdb re-called the 5' RACE reads with MiXCR. The sample includes roughly 31,000 distinct CDR3 sequences, less than 10% of them seen just once. Material: whole blood. The receptors here all came from an adult who was a healthcare worker with PCR-confirmed SARS-CoV-2 infection or an uninfected control (not recorded which).

At least ten counts were recorded for this clonotype. This rearrangement joins TRBV7-8 to TRBJ1-6; TRBD1 matches 7 bases. Per the germline V gene, CDR1 is SGHVS and CDR2 is FQNEAQ. V lost 5 bases and J lost 7; bases outside the gene matches: 5. CDR3 length equals 14 residues. CDR3 bases: TGTGCCAGCAGCGTCCGACAGGGCAATTCACCCCTCCACTTT. This translates into CASSVRQGNSPLHF.

This clonotype was observed many times. The rearrangement uses TRBV30 and TRBJ2-4; possible D gene TRBD1, 5 bases. From germline, CDR1 is GTSNPN and CDR2 SVGIG (reference sequence). Trimming shortened V by 0 bases and J by 7 bases, and 10 bases separated the two germline ends. The length of the CDR3 is 13 residues. The CDR3 reads CAWSVTQGNIQYF. The DNA of the CDR3 is TGTGCCTGGAGTGTAACTCAGGGTAACATTCAGTACTTC.

This clonotype has at least ten counts. This chain links TRBV20-1 with TRBJ2-5, with 9 bases aligning to TRBD1. The V segment lost 3 bases and the J segment 1 base; nucleotides outside the gene matches: 9. Germline assignment: CDR1 DFQATT and CDR2 SNEGSKA (reference sequence). The CDR3 extends over 16 amino acids. The DNA of the CDR3 is TGCAGTGCTAGTACCGGGACAGGGATACCCCAAGAGACCCAGTACTTC. Its protein product is CSASTGTGIPQETQYF.

The table lists this clonotype with many counts. This chain links TRBV6-2 or TRBV6-3 with TRBJ1-5; maybe TRBD1 (6 bases). Trimming took off 6 bases at V and 5 bases at J, with 20 bases between the two ends. The CDR3 length is 16 residues. The germline V gene encodes CDR1 MNHEY and CDR2 SVGEGT. CDR3 nucleotide sequence: TGTGCCAGCAGGGATCACGGACAGCGGAAATATCAGCCCCAGCATTTT. It is translated as CASRDHGQRKYQPQHF.

This clonotype was counted at least ten times. The chain links TRBV9 to TRBJ2-3; D is possibly TRBD1 or TRBD2 (5 bases each). CDR1 SGDLS and CDR2 YYNGEE come from the germline V gene. V lost 4 bases and J 1 base, leaving 13 bases between the germline ends. The CDR3 runs 15 residues. The CDR3 DNA sequence: TGTGCCAGCAGCCTATCAAGAGGGGGCACAGATACGCAGTATTTT. Protein product: CASSLSRGGTDTQYF.

This chain uses TRBV3-1 with TRBJ2-2; D uncertain. This CDR3 is built from 16 residues. V dropped 1 base and J dropped 1 base, with 10 bases sitting between them. Germline values: CDR1 LGHDT, CDR2 YNNKEL (reference sequence). CDR3 region: CASSQVATMNTGELFF. CDR3 DNA: TGTGCCAGCAGCCAAGTGGCTACAATGAACACCGGGGAGCTGTTTTTT.

V is TRBV11-2 and J is TRBJ2-4; the D gene is possibly TRBD2 (6 bases). V lost 5 bases and J lost 9, with 17 bases in between. Per the germline V gene, CDR1 is SGHAT and CDR2 is FQNNGV. The CDR3 sequence is 14 residues long. The CDR3 reads CASSPDPSGGIQYF. DNA for the CDR3: TGTGCCAGCAGCCCCGACCCGTCCGGGGGCATTCAGTACTTC.

V usage is TRBV4-2 and J usage is TRBJ1-2, with D maybe TRBD1 (6 bases). The CDR3 contains 16 residues. V lost 0 bases to trimming and J lost 5 bases, with 16 bases between them. Germline V gene data show CDR1 as LGHNA and CDR2 as YNFKEQ. CDR3 region: CASSQERQAYLYGYTF. CDR3 in DNA: TGTGCCAGCAGCCAAGAAAGACAGGCCTACTTATATGGCTACACCTTC.

This clonotype was detected ten times or more. The V gene is TRBV3-1, the J gene TRBJ2-7; D is unresolved. V lost 4 bases to trimming and J lost 4 bases, with 11 bases between them. Germline assignment: CDR1 LGHDT and CDR2 YNNKEL (reference sequence). CDR3 length: 13 amino acids. The CDR3 reads CASSPLTQYEQYF. The DNA for the CDR3 is TGTGCCAGCAGCCCCCTCACCCAGTACGAGCAGTACTTC.

This clonotype qualifies as medium-sized (0.01 to 0.1%). This chain uses TRBV20-1 with TRBJ2-5; 13 bases agree with TRBD2. This CDR3 has 15 amino acids. Germline lookup yields CDR1 DFQATT and CDR2 SNEGSKA (reference sequence). J gave up 8 bases and V 5 bases, and 11 bases lay outside the gene matches. CDR3 in amino acids: CSAQMTSGGTSTQYF. CDR3 DNA: TGCAGTGCTCAGATGACTAGCGGGGGGACCTCCACCCAGTACTTC.

There are many counts of this clonotype. The chain carries TRBV19 and TRBJ2-7; TRBD2 matches 11 bases. Germline CDR1 and CDR2: LNHDA and SQIVND (reference sequence). The trim removed 10 bases at V and 3 bases at J, leaving 5 bases unmatched. The CDR3 has 13 amino acids. CDR3 region: CATRLAGFYEQYF. Written as DNA, the CDR3 is TGTGCCACCAGACTAGCGGGGTTCTACGAGCAGTACTTC.

The gene calls are TRBV20-1 and TRBJ2-2; no clear D. CDR3 length: 12 residues. Germline-derived CDR1 and CDR2 are DFQATT and SNEGSKA (reference sequence). The ends were cut back, 4 bases at V and 2 bases at J, with 5 bases in the middle. CDR3 in DNA: TGCAGTGCTAAGGGTAACACCGGGGAGCTGTTTTTT. It specifies CSAKGNTGELFF.

With respect to this clonotype: One base away lies a much larger clone, so this may be a sequencing read error. V usage is TRBV18 and J usage is TRBJ1-1; D gene ambiguous. There are 15 residues in the CDR3. Trimming took 3 bases from V and 1 from J, leaving 12 bases between them. CDR1 is KGHSH, CDR2 LQKENI, per germline. The CDR3 loop is CASSPDHKENTEAFF. For the CDR3, the DNA is TGTGCCAGCTCACCGGACCACAAGGAGAACACTGAAGCTTTCTTT.

In its sample, this clonotype ranks as medium-sized. The chain uses TRBV29-1 and TRBJ1-3, with 7 bases lining up with TRBD1. V gave up 4 bases and J gave up 2 bases; unmatched junction bases: 2. CDR3 size: 13 residues. Looked up from germline, CDR1 is SQVTM and CDR2 is ANQGSEA. This CDR3 reads CSVGDRAGNTIYF. CDR3 bases: TGCAGCGTTGGAGACAGGGCTGGAAACACCATATATTTT.

This clonotype was seen ten or more times. The chain is built from TRBV9 and TRBJ2-3; possible D gene TRBD2, 6 bases. V gave up 0 bases and J gave up 2 bases, with 10 bases separating them. Looked up from germline, CDR1 is SGDLS and CDR2 is YYNGEE. The CDR3 covers 15 residues. The CDR3 DNA reads as TGTGCCAGCAGCGTAGGGGACTCCTCCACAGATACGCAGTATTTT. Translating it yields CASSVGDSSTDTQYF.

This clonotype was counted many times. The DNA for the CDR3 is TGTGCCAGCAGTTTATCTCTGGCAGGGGGCTCGGCCAAAAACATTCAGTACTTC. It encodes CASSLSLAGGSAKNIQYF. The rearrangement uses TRBV12-3 or TRBV12-4 and TRBJ2-4, with TRBD1 matching 8 bases. J gave up 1 base and V 2 bases, and 10 bases lay outside the gene matches. This CDR3 spans 18 amino acids.